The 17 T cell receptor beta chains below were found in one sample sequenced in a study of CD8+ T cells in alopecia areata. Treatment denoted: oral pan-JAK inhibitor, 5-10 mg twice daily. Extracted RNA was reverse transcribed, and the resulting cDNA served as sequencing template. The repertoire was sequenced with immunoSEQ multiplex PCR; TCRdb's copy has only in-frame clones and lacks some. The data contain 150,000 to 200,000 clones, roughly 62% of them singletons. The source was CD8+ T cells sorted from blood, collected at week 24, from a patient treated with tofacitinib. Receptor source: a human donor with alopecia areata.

The CDR3 spells CASSFPQEVPNGYTF. The CDR3 DNA follows: TGTGCCAGCAGTTTCCCCCAGGAGGTACCCAATGGCTACACCTTC. The rearrangement links TRBV28 to TRBJ1-2; D gene ambiguous. V was trimmed by 3 bases and J by 6 bases, leaving 17 bases between them. This CDR3 has 15 amino acids. Per the germline V gene, CDR1 is MDHEN and CDR2 is SYDVKM.

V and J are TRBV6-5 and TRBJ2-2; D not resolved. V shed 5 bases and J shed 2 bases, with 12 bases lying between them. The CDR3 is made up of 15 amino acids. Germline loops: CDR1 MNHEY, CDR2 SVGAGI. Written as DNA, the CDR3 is TGTGCCAGCAGTCCTACGAAAGCCAACACCGGGGAGCTGTTTTTT. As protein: CASSPTKANTGELFF.

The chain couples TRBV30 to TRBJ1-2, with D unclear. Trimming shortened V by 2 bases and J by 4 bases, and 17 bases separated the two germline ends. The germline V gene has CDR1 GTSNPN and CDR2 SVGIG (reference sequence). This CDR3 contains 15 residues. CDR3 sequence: CAWSSPRRLGYGYTF. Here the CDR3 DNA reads TGTGCCTGGAGTTCACCCCGGAGGTTGGGCTATGGCTACACCTTC. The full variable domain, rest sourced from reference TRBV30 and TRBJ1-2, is SQTIHQWPATLVQPVGSPLSLECTVEGTSNPNLYWYRQAAGRGLQLLFYSVGIGQISSEVPQNLSASRPQDRQFILSSKKLLLSDSGFYLCAWSSPRRLGYGYTFGSGTRLTVV.

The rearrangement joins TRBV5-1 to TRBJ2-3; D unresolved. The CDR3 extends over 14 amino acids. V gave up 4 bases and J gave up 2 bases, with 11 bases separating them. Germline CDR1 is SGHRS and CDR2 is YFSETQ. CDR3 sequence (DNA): TGCGCCAGCAGCACCGAGAAATCCACAGATACGCAGTATTTT. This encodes CASSTEKSTDTQYF.

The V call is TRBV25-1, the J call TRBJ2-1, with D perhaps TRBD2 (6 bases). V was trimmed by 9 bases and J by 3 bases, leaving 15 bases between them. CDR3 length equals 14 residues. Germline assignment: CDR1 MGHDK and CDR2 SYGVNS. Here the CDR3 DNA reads TGTGCCAGTGGCTTTTCGGGGGACTACAATGAGCAGTTCTTC. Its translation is CASGFSGDYNEQFF. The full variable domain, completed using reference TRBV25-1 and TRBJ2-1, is EADIYQTPRYLVIGTGKKITLECSQTMGHDKMYWYQQDPGMELHLIHYSYGVNSTEKGDLSSESTVSRIRTEHFPLTLESARPSHTSQYLCASGFSGDYNEQFFGPGTRLTVL.

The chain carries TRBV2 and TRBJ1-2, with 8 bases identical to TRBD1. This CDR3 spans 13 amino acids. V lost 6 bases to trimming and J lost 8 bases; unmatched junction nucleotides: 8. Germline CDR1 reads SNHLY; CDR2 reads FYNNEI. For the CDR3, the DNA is TGTGCCAGCAGAACCAGGGGGCGGGTCGGCTACACCTTC. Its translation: CASRTRGRVGYTF.

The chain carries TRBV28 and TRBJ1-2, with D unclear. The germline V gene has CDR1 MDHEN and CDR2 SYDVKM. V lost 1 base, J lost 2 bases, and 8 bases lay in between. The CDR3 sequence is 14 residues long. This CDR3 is CASSLYLGNYGYTF. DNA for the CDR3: TGTGCCAGCAGTTTATATTTGGGGAACTATGGCTACACCTTC.

The CDR3 loop is CASSLTDRGRGRGANVLTF. DNA of the CDR3: TGCGCCAGCAGCTTGACAGACAGGGGGCGGGGTCGTGGGGCCAACGTCCTGACTTTC. The genes are TRBV5-1 and TRBJ2-6, with 10 positions matching TRBD1. The CDR3 loop spans 19 amino acids. Germline V CDR1 and CDR2: SGHRS, YFSETQ. After removal of 1 base from V and 3 bases from J, the junction contained 10 bases not matched to a gene.

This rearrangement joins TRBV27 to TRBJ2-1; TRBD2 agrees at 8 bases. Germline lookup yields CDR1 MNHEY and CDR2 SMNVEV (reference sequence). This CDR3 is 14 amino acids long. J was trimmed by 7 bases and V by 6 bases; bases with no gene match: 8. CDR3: CASSRGLGGNEQFF. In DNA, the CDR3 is TGTGCCAGCAGCCGGGGACTAGGGGGAAATGAGCAGTTCTTC.

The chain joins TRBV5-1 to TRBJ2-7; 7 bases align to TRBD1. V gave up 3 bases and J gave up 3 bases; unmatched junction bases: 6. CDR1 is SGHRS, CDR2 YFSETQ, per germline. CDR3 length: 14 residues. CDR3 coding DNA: TGCGCCAGCAGCTCGGGACAGAGAGGCTACGAGCAGTACTTC. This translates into CASSSGQRGYEQYF.

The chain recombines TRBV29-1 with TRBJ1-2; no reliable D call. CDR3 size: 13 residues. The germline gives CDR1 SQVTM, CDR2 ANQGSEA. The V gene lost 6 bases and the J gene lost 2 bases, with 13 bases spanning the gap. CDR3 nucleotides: TGCAGCGTCGTAGAATTGGGGAACTATGGCTACACCTTC. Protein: CSVVELGNYGYTF. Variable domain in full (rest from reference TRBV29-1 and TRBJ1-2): SAVISQKPSRDICQRGTSLTIQCQVDSQVTMMFWYRQQPGQSLTLIATANQGSEATYESGFVIDKFPISRPNLTFSTLTVSNMSPEDSSIYLCSVVELGNYGYTFGSGTRLTVV.

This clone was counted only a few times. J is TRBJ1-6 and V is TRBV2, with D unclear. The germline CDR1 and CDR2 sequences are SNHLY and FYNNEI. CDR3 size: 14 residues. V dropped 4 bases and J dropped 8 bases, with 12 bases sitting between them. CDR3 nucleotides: TGTGCCAGCAGTGGTGGGTTTGGGGATTCACCCCTCCACTTT. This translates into CASSGGFGDSPLHF.

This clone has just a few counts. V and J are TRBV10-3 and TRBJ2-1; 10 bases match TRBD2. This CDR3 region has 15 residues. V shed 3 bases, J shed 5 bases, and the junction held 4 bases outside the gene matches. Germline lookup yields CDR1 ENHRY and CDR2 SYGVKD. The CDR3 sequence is CAISEPGLANNEQFF. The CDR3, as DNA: TGTGCCATCAGTGAACCGGGACTAGCGAACAATGAGCAGTTCTTC.

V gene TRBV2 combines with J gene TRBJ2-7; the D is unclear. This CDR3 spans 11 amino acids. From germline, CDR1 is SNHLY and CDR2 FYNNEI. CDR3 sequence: CAGRSPHEQYF. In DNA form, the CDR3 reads TGTGCGGGCAGGTCCCCCCACGAGCAGTACTTC.

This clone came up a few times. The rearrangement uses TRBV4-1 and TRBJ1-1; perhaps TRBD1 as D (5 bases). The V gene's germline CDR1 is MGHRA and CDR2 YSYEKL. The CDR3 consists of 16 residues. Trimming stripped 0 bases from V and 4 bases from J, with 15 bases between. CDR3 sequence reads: CASSQEQARGFTEAFF. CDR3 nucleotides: TGCGCCAGCAGCCAAGAGCAAGCACGGGGCTTCACTGAAGCTTTCTTT.

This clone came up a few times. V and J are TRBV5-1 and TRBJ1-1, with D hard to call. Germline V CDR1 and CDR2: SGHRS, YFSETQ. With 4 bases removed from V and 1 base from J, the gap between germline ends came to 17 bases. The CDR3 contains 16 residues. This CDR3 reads CASSPILVGGNTEAFF. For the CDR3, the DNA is TGCGCCAGCAGCCCCATTCTAGTCGGTGGGAACACTGAAGCTTTCTTT.

CDR3 amino acids: CASSEGGFTDTQYF. The CDR3 DNA reads as TGTGCCAGCAGTGAGGGGGGGTTCACAGATACGCAGTATTTT. V and J are TRBV6-6 and TRBJ2-3; a possible D gene is TRBD2 (7 bases). The CDR3 runs 14 residues. Germline CDR1 reads MNHNY; CDR2 reads SVGAGI (reference sequence). The V end was cut by 5 bases, the J end by 2 bases, with 11 bases between.